This TCR beta chain was captured in a study of cytomegalovirus exposure and HLA in healthy donors. Looking at the study overall: An analysis done earlier identified 117 million unique TCR beta sequences from approximately 170 million T cells.

Study outcomes and limitations: The classifier reportedly diagnosed cytomegalovirus status with high specificity and sensitivity. A later analysis found that most CMV-associated TCR beta chains appeared HLA-restricted.

PCR amplification relied on 60 Vbeta primers (plus 13 Jbeta primers). Clones were read by immunoSEQ multiplex PCR, and TCRdb kept only the in-frame ones, dropping some. The sample contains approximately 150,000 clones, 75% to 80% of which appear only once. This CDR3 has 16 residues. Trimming cost V 4 bases and J 4 bases, with 17 bases left between them. Germline V gene lookup returns CDR1 SGHVS and CDR2 FNYEAQ. This clone was picked up a small number of times. Its antigen is unknown. The origin of this receptor is a woman aged 25 to 39 in good health and CMV-seronegative. Sequenced input: PBMCs. The chain employs TRBV7-6 and TRBJ1-5; D might be TRBD1 (5 bases). The CDR3 reads CASSSGPRDFNQPQHF. CDR3 coding DNA: TGTGCCAGCAGCTCCGGCCCCCGGGACTTTAATCAGCCCCAGCATTTT.